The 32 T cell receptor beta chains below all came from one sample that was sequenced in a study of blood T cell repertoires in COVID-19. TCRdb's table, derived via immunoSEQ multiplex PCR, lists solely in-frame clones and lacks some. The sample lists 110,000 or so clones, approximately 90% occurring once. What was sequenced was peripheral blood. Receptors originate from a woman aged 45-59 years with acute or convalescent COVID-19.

CDR3 region: CASSQESKQGAITGNEQFF. The CDR3 DNA reads as TGTGCCAGCAGCCAAGAGAGTAAACAGGGGGCGATAACGGGCAATGAGCAGTTCTTC. V and J are TRBV14 and TRBJ2-1, with 9 bases aligning to TRBD1. Germline CDR1 SGHDN, CDR2 FVKESK. The CDR3 spans 19 residues. J gave up 6 bases and V 0 bases, and 15 bases lay outside the gene matches.

DNA of the CDR3: TGTGCCACCAGGGGCTCAGACGGGACAGGGGGTCGAACCGGGGAGCTGTTTTTT. Its protein product is CATRGSDGTGGRTGELFF. V usage is TRBV24-1 and J usage is TRBJ2-2; the match to TRBD1 covers 11 bases. The trim removed 7 bases at V and 5 bases at J, leaving 14 bases unmatched. The CDR3 has 18 amino acids. CDR1 and CDR2 (germline): KGHDR, SFDVKD.

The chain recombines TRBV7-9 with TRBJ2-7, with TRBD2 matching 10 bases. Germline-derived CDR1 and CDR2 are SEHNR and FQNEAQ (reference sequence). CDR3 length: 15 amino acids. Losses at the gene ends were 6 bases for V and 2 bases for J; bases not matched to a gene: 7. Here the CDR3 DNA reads TGTGCCAGCAGTCCCATAGCGGGAGGCACCTACGAGCAGTACTTC. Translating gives CASSPIAGGTYEQYF.

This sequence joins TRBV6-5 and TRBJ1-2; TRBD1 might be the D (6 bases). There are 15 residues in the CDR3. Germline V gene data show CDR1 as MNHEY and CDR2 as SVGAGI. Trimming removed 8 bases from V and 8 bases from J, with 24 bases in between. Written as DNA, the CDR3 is TGTGCCAGCTCTACCTTAATCGGGGGGCTCGGCGGCTACACCTTC. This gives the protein CASSTLIGGLGGYTF.

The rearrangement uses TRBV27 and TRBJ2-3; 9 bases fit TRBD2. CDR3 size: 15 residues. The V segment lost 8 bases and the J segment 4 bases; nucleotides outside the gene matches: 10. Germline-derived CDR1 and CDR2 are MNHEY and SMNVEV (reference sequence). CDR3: CASHAPGGRADTQYF. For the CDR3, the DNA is TGTGCCAGCCATGCCCCTGGCGGGAGGGCAGATACGCAGTATTTT.

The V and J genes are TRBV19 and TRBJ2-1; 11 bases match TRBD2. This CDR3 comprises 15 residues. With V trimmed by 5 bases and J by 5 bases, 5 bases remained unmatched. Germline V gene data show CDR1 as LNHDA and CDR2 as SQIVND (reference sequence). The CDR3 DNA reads TGTGCCAGTAGTTCCTCGACTAGCGGGAACAATGAGCAGTTCTTC. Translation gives CASSSSTSGNNEQFF.

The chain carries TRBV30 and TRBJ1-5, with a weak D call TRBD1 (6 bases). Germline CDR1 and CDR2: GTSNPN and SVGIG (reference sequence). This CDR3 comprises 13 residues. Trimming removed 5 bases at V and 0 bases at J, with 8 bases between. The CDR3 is CAWGQTSNQPQHF. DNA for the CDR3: TGTGCCTGGGGACAGACTAGCAATCAGCCCCAGCATTTT.

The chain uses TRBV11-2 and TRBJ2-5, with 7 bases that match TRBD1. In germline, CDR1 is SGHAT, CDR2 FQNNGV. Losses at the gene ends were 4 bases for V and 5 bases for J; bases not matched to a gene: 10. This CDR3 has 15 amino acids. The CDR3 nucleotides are TGTGCCAGCAGCTCCTCGGACAGGATGGGTGAGACCCAGTACTTC. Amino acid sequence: CASSSSDRMGETQYF.

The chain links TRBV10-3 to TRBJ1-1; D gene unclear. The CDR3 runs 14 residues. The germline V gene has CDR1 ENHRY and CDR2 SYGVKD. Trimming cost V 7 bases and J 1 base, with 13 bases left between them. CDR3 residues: CAITPRGSNTEAFF. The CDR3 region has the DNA TGTGCCATCACTCCCCGGGGTTCGAACACTGAAGCTTTCTTT.

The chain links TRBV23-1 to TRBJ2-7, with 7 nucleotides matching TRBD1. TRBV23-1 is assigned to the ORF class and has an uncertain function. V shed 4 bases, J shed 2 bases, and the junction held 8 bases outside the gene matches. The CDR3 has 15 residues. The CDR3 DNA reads TGCGCCAGCAGTCCCAAACTGACAGGGACCTACGAGCAGTACTTC. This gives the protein CASSPKLTGTYEQYF.

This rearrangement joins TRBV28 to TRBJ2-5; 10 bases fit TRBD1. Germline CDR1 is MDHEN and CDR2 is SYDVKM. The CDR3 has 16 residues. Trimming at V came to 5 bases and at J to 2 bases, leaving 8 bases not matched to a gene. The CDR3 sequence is CASSIRDRGAQETQYF. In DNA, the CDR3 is TGTGCCAGCAGTATACGGGACAGGGGTGCTCAAGAGACCCAGTACTTC.

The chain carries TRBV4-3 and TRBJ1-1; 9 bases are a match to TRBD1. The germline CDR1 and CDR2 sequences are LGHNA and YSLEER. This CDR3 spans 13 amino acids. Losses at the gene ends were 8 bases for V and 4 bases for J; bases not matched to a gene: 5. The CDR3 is CASARDRVTEAFF. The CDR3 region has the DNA TGCGCCAGCGCGCGGGACAGGGTCACTGAAGCTTTCTTT.

The CDR3 region is CASSLAGGTIKNTEAFF. Written as DNA, the CDR3 is TGTGCCAGCAGCTTAGCAGGGGGCACCATAAAGAACACTGAAGCTTTCTTT. The chain couples TRBV7-8 to TRBJ1-1; 7 nucleotides match TRBD1. CDR1 is SGHVS, CDR2 FQNEAQ, per germline. CDR3 length: 17 amino acids. The V and J ends lost 0 bases and 1 base, in that order; junction bases with no gene match: 8.

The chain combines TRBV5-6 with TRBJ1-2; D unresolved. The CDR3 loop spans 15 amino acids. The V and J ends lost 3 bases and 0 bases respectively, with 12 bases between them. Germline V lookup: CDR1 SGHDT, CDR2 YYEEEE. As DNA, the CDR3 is TGTGCCAGCAGCTCGTCCAGGTTTACTAACTATGGCTACACCTTC. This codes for CASSSSRFTNYGYTF.

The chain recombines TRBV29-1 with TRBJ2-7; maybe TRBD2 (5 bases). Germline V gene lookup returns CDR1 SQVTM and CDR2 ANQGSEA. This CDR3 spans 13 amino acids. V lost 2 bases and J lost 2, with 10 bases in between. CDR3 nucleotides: TGCAGCGTTGAAATGGGCGGGCCCTACGAGCAGTACTTC. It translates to CSVEMGGPYEQYF.

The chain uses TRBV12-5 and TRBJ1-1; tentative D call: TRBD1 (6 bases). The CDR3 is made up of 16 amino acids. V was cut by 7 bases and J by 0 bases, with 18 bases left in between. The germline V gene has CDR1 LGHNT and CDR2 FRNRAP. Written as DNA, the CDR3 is TGTGCTAGTGACGATAAAAGAAGGGGGATGAACACTGAAGCTTTCTTT. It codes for CASDDKRRGMNTEAFF.

CDR3 loop: CASSYQPQGTNYGYTF. The CDR3 DNA is TGCGCCAGCAGCTATCAACCCCAGGGTACTAACTATGGCTACACCTTC. The chain has TRBV5-1 and TRBJ1-2, with D possibly being TRBD1 (5 bases). CDR1 and CDR2 from the germline V gene are SGHRS and YFSETQ. The CDR3 extends over 16 amino acids. Trimming stripped 3 bases from V and 0 bases from J, with 15 bases between.

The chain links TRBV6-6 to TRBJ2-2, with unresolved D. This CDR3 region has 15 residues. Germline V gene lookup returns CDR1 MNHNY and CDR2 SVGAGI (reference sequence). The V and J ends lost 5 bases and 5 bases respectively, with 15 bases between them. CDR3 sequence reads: CASSLDSTVTGELFF. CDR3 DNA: TGTGCCAGCAGTCTCGACTCAACGGTGACCGGGGAGCTGTTTTTT.

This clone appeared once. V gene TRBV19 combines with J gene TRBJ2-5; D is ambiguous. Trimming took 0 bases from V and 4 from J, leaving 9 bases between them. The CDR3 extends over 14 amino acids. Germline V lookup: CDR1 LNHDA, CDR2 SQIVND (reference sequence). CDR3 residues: CASSIDFGRETQYF. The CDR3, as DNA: TGTGCCAGTAGTATAGATTTCGGTCGAGAGACCCAGTACTTC.

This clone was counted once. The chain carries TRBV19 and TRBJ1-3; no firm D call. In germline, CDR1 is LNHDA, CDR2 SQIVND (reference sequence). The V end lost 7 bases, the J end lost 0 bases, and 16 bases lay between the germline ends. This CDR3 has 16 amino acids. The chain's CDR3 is CASTPVWQISGNTIYF. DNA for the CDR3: TGTGCCAGTACTCCCGTGTGGCAGATCTCTGGAAACACCATATATTTT. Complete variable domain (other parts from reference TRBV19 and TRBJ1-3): DGGITQSPKYLFRKEGQNVTLSCEQNLNHDAMYWYRQDPGQGLRLIYYSQIVNDFQKGDIAEGYSVSREKKESFPLTVTSAQKNPTAFYLCASTPVWQISGNTIYFGEGSWLTVV.

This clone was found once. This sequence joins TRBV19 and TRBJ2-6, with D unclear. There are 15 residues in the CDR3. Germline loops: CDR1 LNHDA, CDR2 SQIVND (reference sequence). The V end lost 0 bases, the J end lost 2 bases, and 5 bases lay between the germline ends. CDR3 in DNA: TGTGCCAGTAGTATAGAGGAGACTGGGGCCAACGTCCTGACTTTC. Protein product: CASSIEETGANVLTF.

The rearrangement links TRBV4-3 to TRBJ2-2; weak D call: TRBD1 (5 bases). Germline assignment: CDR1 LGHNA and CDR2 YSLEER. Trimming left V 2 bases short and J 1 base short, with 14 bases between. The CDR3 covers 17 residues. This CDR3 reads CASSQSRRALNTGELFF. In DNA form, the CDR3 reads TGCGCCAGCAGCCAAAGTCGCAGGGCCCTGAACACCGGGGAGCTGTTTTTT.

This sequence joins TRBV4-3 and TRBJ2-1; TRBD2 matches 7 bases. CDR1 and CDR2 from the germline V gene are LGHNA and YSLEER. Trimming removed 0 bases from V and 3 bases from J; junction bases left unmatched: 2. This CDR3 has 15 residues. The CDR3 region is CASSQDKRDYNEQFF. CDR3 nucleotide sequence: TGCGCCAGCAGCCAAGATAAGCGGGACTACAATGAGCAGTTCTTC.

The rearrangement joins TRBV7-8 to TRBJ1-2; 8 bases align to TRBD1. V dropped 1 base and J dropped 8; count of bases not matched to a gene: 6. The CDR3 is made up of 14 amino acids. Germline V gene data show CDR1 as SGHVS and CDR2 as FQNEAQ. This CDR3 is CASSLGVAGGGYTF. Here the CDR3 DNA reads TGTGCCAGCAGCTTAGGTGTGGCAGGGGGCGGCTACACCTTC.

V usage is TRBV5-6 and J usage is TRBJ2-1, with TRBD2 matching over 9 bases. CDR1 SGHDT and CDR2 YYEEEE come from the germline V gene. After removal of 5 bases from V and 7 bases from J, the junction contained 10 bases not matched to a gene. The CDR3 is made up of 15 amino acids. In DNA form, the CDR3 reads TGTGCCAGCAGAGATAGCGGGAGCGGAGGGAATGAGCAGTTCTTC. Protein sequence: CASRDSGSGGNEQFF. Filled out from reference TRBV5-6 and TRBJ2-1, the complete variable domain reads DAGVTQSPTHLIKTRGQQVTLRCSPKSGHDTVSWYQQALGQGPQFIFQYYEEEERQRGNFPDRFSGHQFPNYSSELNVNALLLGDSALYLCASRDSGSGGNEQFFGPGTRLTVL.

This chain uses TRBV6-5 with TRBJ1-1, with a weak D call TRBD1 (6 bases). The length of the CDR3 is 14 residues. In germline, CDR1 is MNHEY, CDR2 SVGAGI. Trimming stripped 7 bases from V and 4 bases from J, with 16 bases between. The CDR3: CASTGTSGITEAFF. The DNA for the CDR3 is TGTGCCAGCACAGGGACATCGGGCATCACTGAAGCTTTCTTT.

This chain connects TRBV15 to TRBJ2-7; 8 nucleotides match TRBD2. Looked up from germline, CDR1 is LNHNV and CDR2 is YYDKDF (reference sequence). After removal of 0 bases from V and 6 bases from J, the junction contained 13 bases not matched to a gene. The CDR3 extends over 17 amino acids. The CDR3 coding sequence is TGTGCCACCAGCAGAGATACGGGGAGCGGGAGCGTTCCCGAGCAGTACTTC. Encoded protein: CATSRDTGSGSVPEQYF.

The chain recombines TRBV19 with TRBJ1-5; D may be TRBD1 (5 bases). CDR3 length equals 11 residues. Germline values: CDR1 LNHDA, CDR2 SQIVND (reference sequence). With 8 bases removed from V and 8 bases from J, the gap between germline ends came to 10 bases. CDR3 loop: CASGGREPQHF. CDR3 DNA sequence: TGTGCCAGTGGGGGGAGGGAGCCCCAGCATTTT.

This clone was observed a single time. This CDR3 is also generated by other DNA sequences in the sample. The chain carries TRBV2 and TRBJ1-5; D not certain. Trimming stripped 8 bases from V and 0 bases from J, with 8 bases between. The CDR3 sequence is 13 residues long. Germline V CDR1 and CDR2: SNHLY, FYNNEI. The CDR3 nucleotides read TGTGCCAGCTCCGTCTATAGCAATCAGCCCCAGCATTTT. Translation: CASSVYSNQPQHF. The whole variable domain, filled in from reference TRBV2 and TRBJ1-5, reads EPEVTQTPSHQVTQMGQEVILRCVPISNHLYFYWYRQILGQKVEFLVSFYNNEISEKSEIFDDQFSVERPDGSNFTLKIRSTKLEDSAMYFCASSVYSNQPQHFGDGTRLSIL.

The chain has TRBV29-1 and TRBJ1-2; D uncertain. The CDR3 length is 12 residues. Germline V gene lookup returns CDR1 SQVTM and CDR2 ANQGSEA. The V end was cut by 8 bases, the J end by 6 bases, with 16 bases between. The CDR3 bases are TGCAGCTTACACGATGAGGGAGATGGCTACACCTTC. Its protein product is CSLHDEGDGYTF.

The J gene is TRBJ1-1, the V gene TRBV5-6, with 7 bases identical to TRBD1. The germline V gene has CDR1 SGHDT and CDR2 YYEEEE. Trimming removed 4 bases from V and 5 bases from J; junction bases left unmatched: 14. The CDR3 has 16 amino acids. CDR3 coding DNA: TGTGCCAGCAGCATACCCATCCGACAGGGTGGAACTGAAGCTTTCTTT. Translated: CASSIPIRQGGTEAFF.

Here the CDR3 DNA reads TGTGCCAGCAGTGACCCTAGAAAAGCTTTCTTT. Its protein is CASSDPRKAFF. The V gene is TRBV6-1, the J gene TRBJ1-1; no clear D. Trimming removed 3 bases from V and 9 bases from J, with 8 bases in between. This CDR3 region has 11 residues. CDR1 is MNHNS, CDR2 SASEGT, per germline.